This entry describes one T cell receptor (beta chain). Its target is not known. Germline V gene lookup returns CDR1 LGHNA and CDR2 YNFKEQ. The V end lost 0 bases, the J end lost 2 bases, and 10 bases lay between the germline ends. The CDR3 has 15 amino acids. TCRdb recomputed calls from the reads with MiXCR, one row per CDR3 protein. The table shows approximately 110,000 distinct CDR3 sequences, with approximately 28% occurring only once. The data are from a study of T cell repertoires in cytomegalovirus infection. This sequence was found in a human donor in good health (CMV status not recorded). Some clones in this sample may be carry-over from other donors' samples. The V gene is TRBV4-2, the J gene TRBJ2-5, with D unresolved. Sequenced material: CD8+ T cells from cultured PBMCs, taken from culture after CMV antigen stimulation. The CDR3 loop is CASSQEVAGQETQYF. The CDR3 DNA sequence: TGTGCCAGCAGCCAAGAAGTGGCAGGTCAAGAGACCCAGTACTTC.